The clone carrying this TCR beta chain appeared a single time. This sample is part of a study of blood T cell repertoires in COVID-19. Looking at the study overall: PBMCs, B-cell-depleted T cells, or T cells were the source of the cDNA or gDNA that made up the material.

All enrollees were roughly 18 to 89 years old and from about 24 US areas. Cohort 3 donors counted as recovered after two negative PCRs, clearance, or resolved symptoms. Trimming pared 1 base from V and 5 bases from J, leaving 12 bases between. In germline, CDR1 is SGHNT, CDR2 YYREEE (reference sequence). This CDR3 has 14 residues. Per the original data handling: Estimated nucleated cell counts came from reference gene primer amplification. Data came from immunoSEQ multiplex PCR; TCRdb stores just in-frame clones and leaves some out. V, J and clone size derive from that table, while D and trimming were established from the DNA sequence. The profile shows 180,000 or so clones, 65% to 85% of them singletons.

This rearrangement joins TRBV5-4 to TRBJ1-1; D might be TRBD1 (5 bases). The material sequenced was PBMCs or T cells enriched from blood (not recorded which). This TCR derives from a man between 35 and 55 years old who had recovered from COVID-19. Written as DNA, the CDR3 is TGTGCCAGCAGCTTGACCCCAGGGCAAACTGAAGCTTTCTTT. Translation gives CASSLTPGQTEAFF.